This T cell receptor (beta chain) stems from a study of blood T cell repertoires in COVID-19. Germline CDR1 reads LNHDA; CDR2 reads SQIVND (reference sequence). This CDR3 has 15 amino acids. V was shortened by 5 bases and J by 6 bases, with 19 bases between the two germline ends. The protocol was immunoSEQ multiplex PCR, while the TCRdb copy is restricted to in-frame clones and leaves out a portion. Of approximately 280,000 clones detected, 75% to 85% appear once; the ten largest clones hold roughly 5.3%. This clone was detected once. Material for sequencing was peripheral blood. The receptor was isolated from a man aged 50 or older with active or convalescent COVID-19. This chain connects TRBV19 to TRBJ1-1, with D possibly matching TRBD1 (6 bases). The CDR3 DNA reads as TGTGCCAGTAGTCCGGCCGATAACAGGGCTCCTGAAGCTTTCTTT. Translating gives CASSPADNRAPEAFF.